This T cell receptor (beta chain) came from a study of T cells after yellow fever vaccination. General study findings and limits: One caveat is that FACS-sorted repertoires could contain abundant clonotypes contaminating from the bulk population.

In the case of this clonotype: The target antigen is unknown.

V lost 3 bases, J lost 2 bases, and 1 base stayed unmatched. The CDR3 runs 15 residues. 5'RACE template switching produced TCR cDNA carrying a universal primer site and UMIs. Each CDR3 protein gets one entry after TCRdb re-called the 5' RACE reads with MiXCR. Of approximately 450,000 distinct CDR3 sequences in the sample, about 19% were seen once. The clonotype was recovered from a man aged 18-30 years who received the YFV17D yellow fever vaccine. This chain joins TRBV12-3 or TRBV12-4 and TRBJ2-7; TRBD2 matches 13 bases. The sequencing used PBMCs, collected before the yellow fever booster vaccination. The CDR3 sequence is CASSLGTSGAYEQYF. CDR3 sequence (DNA): TGTGCCAGCAGTTTGGGGACTAGCGGGGCCTACGAGCAGTACTTC.